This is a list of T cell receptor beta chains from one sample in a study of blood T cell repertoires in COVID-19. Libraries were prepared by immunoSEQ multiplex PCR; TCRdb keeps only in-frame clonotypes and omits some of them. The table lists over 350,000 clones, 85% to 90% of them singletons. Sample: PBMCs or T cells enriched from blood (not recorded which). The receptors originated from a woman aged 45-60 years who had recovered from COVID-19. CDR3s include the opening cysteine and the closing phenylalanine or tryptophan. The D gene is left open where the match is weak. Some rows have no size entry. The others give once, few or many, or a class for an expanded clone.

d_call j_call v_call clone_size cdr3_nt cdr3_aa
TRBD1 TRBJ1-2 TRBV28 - TGTGCCAGCAGACAACCGGGACAGGGGAATGGTGGCTACACCTTC CASRQPGQGNGGYTF
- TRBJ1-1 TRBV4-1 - TGCGCCAGCAGCCCCCTCGAGGGTCTGAACACTGAAGCTTTCTTT CASSPLEGLNTEAFF
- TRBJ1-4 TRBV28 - TGTGCCAGCAGCTTGCTTGAAGAGACAGTGACTAATGAAAAACTGTTTTTT CASSLLEETVTNEKLFF
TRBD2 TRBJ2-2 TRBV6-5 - TGTGCCAGCAGTTGGGGGGGAAACACCGGGGAGCTGTTTTTT CASSWGGNTGELFF
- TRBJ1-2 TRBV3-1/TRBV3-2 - TGTGCCAGCAGCATATACGGGGATGGCTACACCTTC CASSIYGDGYTF
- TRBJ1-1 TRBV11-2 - TGTGCCAGCAGCCCCCCTAGCACTGAAGCTTTCTTT CASSPPSTEAFF
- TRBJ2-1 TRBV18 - TGTGCCAGCTCACCTCGGGGTCCCACGGGCAATGAGCAGTTCTTC CASSPRGPTGNEQFF
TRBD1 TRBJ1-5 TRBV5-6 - TGTGCCAGCAGCTTGGTGACAGGGGGATCGGGACAGCCCCAGCATTTT CASSLVTGGSGQPQHF
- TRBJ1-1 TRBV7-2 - TGTGCCAGCAGCCTACGGGGGACGATCACTGAAGCTTTCTTT CASSLRGTITEAFF
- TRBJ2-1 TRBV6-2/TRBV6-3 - TGTGCCAGCAGTTACTCTCTAGACTTCAATGAGCAGTTCTTC CASSYSLDFNEQFF
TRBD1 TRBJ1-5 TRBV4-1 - TGCGCCAGCAGCCACACAGACAGGGGGCAACGGCAGCCCCAGCATTTT CASSHTDRGQRQPQHF
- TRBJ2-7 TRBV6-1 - TGTGCCAGCAGTGAAGCGCGGGCAGCTTACTCCTACGAGCAGTACTTC CASSEARAAYSYEQYF
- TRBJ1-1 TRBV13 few TGTGCCAGCAGCTTAGGAGGCAGGGTTGGCACTGAAGCTTTCTTT CASSLGGRVGTEAFF
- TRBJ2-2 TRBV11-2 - TGTGCCAGCAGCACGCGGGTCACCGGGGAGCTGTTTTTT CASSTRVTGELFF
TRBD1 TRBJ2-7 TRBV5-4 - TGTGCCAGCAGCACGGACAGGGGGTCCCACGAGCAGTACTTC CASSTDRGSHEQYF
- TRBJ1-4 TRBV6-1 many TGTGCCAGCAGTGAACAGGGGAGTGCCACTAATGAAAAACTGTTTTTT CASSEQGSATNEKLFF
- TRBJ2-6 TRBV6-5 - TGTGCCAGCAGTCCAAGGACGGGACAAAACAACGTCCTGACTTTC CASSPRTGQNNVLTF
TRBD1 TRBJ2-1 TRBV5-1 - TGCGCCAGCACGGTAGCCCCGGGACAGGAGACCTACAATGAGCAGTTCTTC CASTVAPGQETYNEQFF
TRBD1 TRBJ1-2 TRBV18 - TGTGCCAGCTCACGGGACAGGCAGGACCCCTATGGCTACACCTTC CASSRDRQDPYGYTF
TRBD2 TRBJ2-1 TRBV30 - TGTGCCTGGAGCCACGTCGGGAGGGGCGGGGAGCAGTTCTTC CAWSHVGRGGEQFF
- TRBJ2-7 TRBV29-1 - TGCAGCGTTTCCCCAGGGGTGCGCGAGCAGTACTTC CSVSPGVREQYF
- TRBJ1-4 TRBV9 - TGTGCCAGCAGCGTAGGTCCAGGACTTGGTGAAAAACTGTTTTTT CASSVGPGLGEKLFF
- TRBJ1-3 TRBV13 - TGTGCCAGCAGCTCGAGCAAAAACACCATATATTTT CASSSSKNTIYF